The 8 T cell receptor beta chains presented below share a single source sample, sequenced in a study of response to subunit inactivated influenza vaccine. TCRdb itself ran the RT-PCR reads through MiXCR, one entry per CDR3 protein. The sample holds under 800,000 distinct CDR3 sequences; about 15% are singletons and the top ten take approximately 7%. The sample consisted of PBMCs from blood, taken 14 to 15 days before vaccination. These receptors originate from a middle-aged man who received an inactivated influenza vaccine.

This clonotype came up many times. The J gene is TRBJ2-3, the V gene TRBV12-3 or TRBV12-4; D is unclear. This CDR3 spans 15 amino acids. V lost 3 bases, J lost 2 bases, and 12 bases lay in between. The CDR3 DNA sequence: TGTGCCAGCAGTTTGGCTGTGGGAAACACAGATACGCAGTATTTT. It specifies CASSLAVGNTDTQYF.

This clonotype was seen only a few times. This chain joins TRBV12-3 or TRBV12-4 and TRBJ2-7, with D perhaps matching TRBD2 (6 bases). V lost 1 base to trimming and J lost 5 bases, with 9 bases between them. CDR3 length: 13 amino acids. The CDR3 bases are TGTGCCAGCAGTTTAGAGGCTAGCGACGAGCAGTACTTC. The encoded protein is CASSLEASDEQYF.

The rearrangement joins TRBV3-1 to TRBJ1-1, with a tentative D call TRBD1 (6 bases). The CDR3 totals 12 residues. Trimming took off 4 bases at V and 9 bases at J, with 12 bases between the two ends. CDR1 and CDR2 from the germline V gene are LGHDT and YNNKEL (reference sequence). The CDR3 coding sequence is TGTGCCAGCAGCCTCGGACAGTTACAAGCTTTCTTT. Encoded protein: CASSLGQLQAFF.

V usage is TRBV15 and J usage is TRBJ1-6; D not certain. Trimming cost V 1 base and J 15 bases, with 10 bases left between them. This CDR3 has 12 amino acids. Germline V gene sequence: CDR1 LNHNV, CDR2 YYDKDF (reference sequence). CDR3 sequence reads: CATSRVDGLLHF. CDR3 bases: TGTGCCACCAGCAGAGTCGACGGTCTCCTCCACTTT.

The chain joins TRBV20-1 to TRBJ2-3; 10 nucleotides line up with TRBD2. V was clipped by 7 bases and J by 1 base; unmatched bases: 5. The germline V gene encodes CDR1 DFQATT and CDR2 SNEGSKA (reference sequence). The length of the CDR3 is 14 residues. CDR3 loop: CSVKRGGGTDTQYF. The CDR3 nucleotides read TGCAGTGTTAAGCGGGGGGGGGGCACAGATACGCAGTATTTT.

This chain connects TRBV7-2 to TRBJ1-2, with 8 positions matching TRBD1. Trimming cost V 4 bases and J 8 bases; bases outside gene matches: 6. Per the germline V gene, CDR1 is SGHTA and CDR2 is FQGNSA. This CDR3 has 13 amino acids. The CDR3 nucleotides are TGTGCCAGCAGCTCTACACAGGGGGGCGGCTACACCTTC. This gives the protein CASSSTQGGGYTF.

This clonotype was seen at least ten times. The chain is built from TRBV3-1 and TRBJ1-5; D is undetermined. The CDR3 length is 13 residues. V was clipped by 8 bases and J by 2 bases, with 10 bases between them. Germline V lookup: CDR1 LGHDT, CDR2 YNNKEL (reference sequence). The CDR3 nucleotides read TGTGCCAGCGCAGGTACCGGCAATCAGCCCCAGCATTTT. Its protein is CASAGTGNQPQHF.

In its sample, this clonotype was seen a few times. The chain employs TRBV28 and TRBJ1-3; weak D call: TRBD1 (5 bases). Per germline, CDR1 MDHEN and CDR2 SYDVKM. The CDR3 has 14 amino acids. V lost 5 bases to trimming and J lost 4 bases, with 12 bases between them. This CDR3 is CASSLPGPGNTIYF. The CDR3 DNA is TGTGCCAGCAGTCTACCGGGACCCGGAAACACCATATATTTT.